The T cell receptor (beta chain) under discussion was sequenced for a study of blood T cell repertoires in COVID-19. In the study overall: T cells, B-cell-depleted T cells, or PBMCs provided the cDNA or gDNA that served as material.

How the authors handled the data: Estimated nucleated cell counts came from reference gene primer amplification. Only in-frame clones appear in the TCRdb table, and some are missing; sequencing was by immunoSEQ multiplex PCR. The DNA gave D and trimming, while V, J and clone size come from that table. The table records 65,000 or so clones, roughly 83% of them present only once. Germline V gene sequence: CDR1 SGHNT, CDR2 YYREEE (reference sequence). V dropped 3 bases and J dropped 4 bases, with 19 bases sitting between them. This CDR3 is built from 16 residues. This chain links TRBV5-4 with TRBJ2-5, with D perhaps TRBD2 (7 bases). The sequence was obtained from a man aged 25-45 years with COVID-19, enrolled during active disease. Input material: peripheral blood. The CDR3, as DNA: TGTGCCAGCAGCTCCCAAGCGGAGGGGGGGGGAGAGACCCAGTACTTC. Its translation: CASSSQAEGGGETQYF.